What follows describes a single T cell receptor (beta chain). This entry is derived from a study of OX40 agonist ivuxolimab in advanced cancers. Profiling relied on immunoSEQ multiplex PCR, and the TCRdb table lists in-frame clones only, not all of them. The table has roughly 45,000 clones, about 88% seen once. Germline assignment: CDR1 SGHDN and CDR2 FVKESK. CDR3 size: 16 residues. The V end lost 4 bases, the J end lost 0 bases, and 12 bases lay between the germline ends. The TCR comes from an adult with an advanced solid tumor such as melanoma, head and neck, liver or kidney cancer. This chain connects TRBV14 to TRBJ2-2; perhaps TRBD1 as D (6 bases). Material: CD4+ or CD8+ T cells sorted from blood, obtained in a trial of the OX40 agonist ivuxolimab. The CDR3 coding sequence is TGTGCCAGCAGCCGCACCCGGACAGCGAACACCGGGGAGCTGTTTTTT. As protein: CASSRTRTANTGELFF. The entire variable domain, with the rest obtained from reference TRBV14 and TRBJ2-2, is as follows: EAGVTQFPSHSVIEKGQTVTLRCDPISGHDNLYWYRRVMGKEIKFLLHFVKESKQDESGMPNNRFLAERTGGTYSTLKVQPAELEDSGVYFCASSRTRTANTGELFFGEGSRLTVL.